This passage covers 9 T cell receptor beta chains from one sample sequenced in a study of blood T cell repertoires in COVID-19. Data came from immunoSEQ multiplex PCR; TCRdb stores just in-frame clones and leaves some out. The sample includes tens of thousands of clones, approximately 80% seen only once; the top ten take 40% to 50%. Material: peripheral blood. The receptor source for this set is an elderly woman with acute or convalescent COVID-19.

In its sample, this clone was seen once. The gene calls are TRBV28 and TRBJ2-3, with D tentatively TRBD1 (5 bases). With 2 bases removed from V and 0 bases from J, the gap between germline ends came to 12 bases. CDR1 and CDR2 (germline): MDHEN, SYDVKM. This CDR3 is 16 amino acids long. CDR3 loop: CASSLAQGLSTDTQYF. The CDR3 coding sequence is TGTGCCAGCAGTTTAGCGCAGGGTCTTAGCACAGATACGCAGTATTTT.

The V call is TRBV20-1, the J call TRBJ2-7; D uncertain. The V end lost 0 bases, the J end lost 4 bases, and 4 bases lay between the germline ends. Germline values: CDR1 DFQATT, CDR2 SNEGSKA (reference sequence). This CDR3 contains 11 residues. The CDR3 here is CSARDEYEQYF. CDR3 in DNA: TGCAGTGCTAGAGACGAGTACGAGCAGTACTTC.

V is TRBV5-4 and J is TRBJ2-2; 10 bases map to TRBD1. Germline CDR1 is SGHNT and CDR2 is YYREEE (reference sequence). This CDR3 region has 18 residues. V lost 1 base, J lost 3 bases, and 9 bases stayed unmatched. CDR3 loop: CASSLSRDRGLYTGELFF. The CDR3 nucleotides read TGTGCCAGCAGCTTGTCCCGGGACAGGGGTTTATACACCGGGGAGCTGTTTTTT.

V gene TRBV2 combines with J gene TRBJ1-2; no definite D call. Germline CDR1 reads SNHLY; CDR2 reads FYNNEI. The CDR3 totals 14 residues. V was clipped by 5 bases and J by 0 bases, with 10 bases between them. As DNA, the CDR3 is TGTGCCAGCAGTACCGACATAACTAACTATGGCTACACCTTC. The encoded protein is CASSTDITNYGYTF.

A single count supports this clone. The chain carries TRBV4-1 and TRBJ1-5, with TRBD1 identical over 9 bases. The CDR3 runs to 16 residues. CDR1 MGHRA and CDR2 YSYEKL come from the germline V gene. V shed 1 base, J shed 5 bases, and the junction held 6 bases outside the gene matches. In DNA, the CDR3 is TGCGCCAGCAGCCAAGTGGACAGGGGCTGGGATCAGCCCCAGCATTTT. This translates into CASSQVDRGWDQPQHF.

This chain uses TRBV3-1 (or the pseudogene TRBV3-2) with TRBJ2-5, with 9 bases aligning to TRBD2. The V gene end was trimmed by 8 bases and the J gene end by 5 bases; junction bases not matched to a gene: 18. Germline CDR1 reads LGHDT; CDR2 reads YNNKEL (reference sequence). The CDR3 runs to 17 residues. The CDR3 DNA follows: TGTGCCAGCCAACGATCCCTCGCGGGGGGGCGTGTGGAGACCCAGTACTTC. Translated: CASQRSLAGGRVETQYF.

V and J are TRBV6-2 or TRBV6-3 and TRBJ2-7; D remains unclear. The CDR3 is 11 residues long. The germline V gene has CDR1 MNHEY and CDR2 SVGEGT. Trimming left V 6 bases short and J 2 bases short, with 5 bases between. For the CDR3, the DNA is TGTGCCAGCAGCCTAACCTACGAGCAGTACTTC. Translated: CASSLTYEQYF.

The chain carries TRBV11-2 and TRBJ1-3; no clear D gene. The CDR3 contains 14 residues. Germline V gene sequence: CDR1 SGHAT, CDR2 FQNNGV. The V end was cut by 4 bases, the J end by 7 bases, with 14 bases between. The CDR3 DNA reads TGTGCCAGCAGCTCGGAAGTGAGGCGGAACACCATATATTTT. It yields the protein CASSSEVRRNTIYF. The full variable domain, with the rest looked up from reference TRBV11-2 and TRBJ1-3, is EAGVAQSPRYKIIEKRQSVAFWCNPISGHATLYWYQQILGQGPKLLIQFQNNGVVDDSQLPKDRFSAERLKGVDSTLKIQPAKLEDSAVYLCASSSEVRRNTIYFGEGSWLTVV.

This clone has only one observation. The CDR3 protein is CATSRELNYGYTF. The CDR3 DNA reads TGTGCCACCTCCAGGGAACTGAACTATGGCTACACCTTC. This sequence joins TRBV28 and TRBJ1-2, with TRBD1 as a possible D gene (5 bases). CDR1 MDHEN and CDR2 SYDVKM come from the germline V gene. CDR3 length equals 13 residues. V lost 10 bases, J lost 2 bases, and 14 bases lay in between.